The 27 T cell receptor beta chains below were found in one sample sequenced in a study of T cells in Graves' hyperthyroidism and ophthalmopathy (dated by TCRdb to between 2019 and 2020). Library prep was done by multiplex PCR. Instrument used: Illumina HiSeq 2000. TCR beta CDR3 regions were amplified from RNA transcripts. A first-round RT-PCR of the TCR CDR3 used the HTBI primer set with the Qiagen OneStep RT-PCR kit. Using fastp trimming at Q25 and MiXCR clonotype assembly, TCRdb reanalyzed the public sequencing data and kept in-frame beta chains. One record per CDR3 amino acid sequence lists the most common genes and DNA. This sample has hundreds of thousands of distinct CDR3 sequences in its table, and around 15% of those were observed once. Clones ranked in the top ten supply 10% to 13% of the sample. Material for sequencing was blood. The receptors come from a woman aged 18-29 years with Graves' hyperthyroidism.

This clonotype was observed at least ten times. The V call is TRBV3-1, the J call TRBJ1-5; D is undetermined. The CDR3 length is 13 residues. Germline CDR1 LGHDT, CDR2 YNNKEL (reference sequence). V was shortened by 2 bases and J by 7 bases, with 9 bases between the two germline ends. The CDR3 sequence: CASSQSMRQPQHF. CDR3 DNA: TGTGCCAGCAGCCAATCCATGAGGCAGCCCCAGCATTTT.

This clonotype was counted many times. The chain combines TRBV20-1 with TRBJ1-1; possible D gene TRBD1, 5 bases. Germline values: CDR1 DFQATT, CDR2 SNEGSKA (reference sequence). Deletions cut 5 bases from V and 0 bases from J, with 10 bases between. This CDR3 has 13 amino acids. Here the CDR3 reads CSALSGLNTEAFF. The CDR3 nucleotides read TGCAGTGCTCTTTCAGGGTTGAACACTGAAGCTTTCTTT.

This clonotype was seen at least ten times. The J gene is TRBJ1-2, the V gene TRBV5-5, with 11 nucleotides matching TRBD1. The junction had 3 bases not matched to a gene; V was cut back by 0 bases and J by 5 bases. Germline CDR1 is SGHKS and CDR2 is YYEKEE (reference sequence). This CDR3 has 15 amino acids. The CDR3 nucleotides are TGTGCCAGCAGCTTGGGGGACAGGGGGAGTTATGGCTACACCTTC. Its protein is CASSLGDRGSYGYTF.

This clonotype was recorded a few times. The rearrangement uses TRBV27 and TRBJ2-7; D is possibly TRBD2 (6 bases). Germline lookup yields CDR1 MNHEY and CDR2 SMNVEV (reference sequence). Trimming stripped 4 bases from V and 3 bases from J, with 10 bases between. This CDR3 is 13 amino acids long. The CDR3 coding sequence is TGTGCCAGCAGTTGGGGGGTTGACTACGAGCAGTACTTC. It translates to CASSWGVDYEQYF.

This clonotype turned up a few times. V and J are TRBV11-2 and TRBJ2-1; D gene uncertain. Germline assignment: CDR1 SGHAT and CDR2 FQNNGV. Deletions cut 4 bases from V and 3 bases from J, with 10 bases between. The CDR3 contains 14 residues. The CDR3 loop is CASSSLVVYNEQFF. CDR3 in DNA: TGTGCCAGCAGCTCGCTCGTGGTCTACAATGAGCAGTTCTTC. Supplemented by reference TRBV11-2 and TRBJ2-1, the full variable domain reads EAGVAQSPRYKIIEKRQSVAFWCNPISGHATLYWYQQILGQGPKLLIQFQNNGVVDDSQLPKDRFSAERLKGVDSTLKIQPAKLEDSAVYLCASSSLVVYNEQFFGPGTRLTVL.

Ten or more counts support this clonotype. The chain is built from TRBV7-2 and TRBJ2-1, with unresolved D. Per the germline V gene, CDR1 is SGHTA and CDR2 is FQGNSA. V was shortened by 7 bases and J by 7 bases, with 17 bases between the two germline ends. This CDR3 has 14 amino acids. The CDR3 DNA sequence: TGTGCCAGCATGGGTTTTTGGGCTATAAATGAGCAGTTCTTC. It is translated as CASMGFWAINEQFF.

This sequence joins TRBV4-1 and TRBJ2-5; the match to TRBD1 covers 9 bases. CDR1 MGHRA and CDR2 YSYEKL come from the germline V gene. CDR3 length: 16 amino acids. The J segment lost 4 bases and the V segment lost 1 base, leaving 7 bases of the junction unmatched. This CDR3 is CASSQGIPDRGETQYF. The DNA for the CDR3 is TGCGCCAGCAGCCAAGGCATCCCGGACAGGGGAGAGACCCAGTACTTC.

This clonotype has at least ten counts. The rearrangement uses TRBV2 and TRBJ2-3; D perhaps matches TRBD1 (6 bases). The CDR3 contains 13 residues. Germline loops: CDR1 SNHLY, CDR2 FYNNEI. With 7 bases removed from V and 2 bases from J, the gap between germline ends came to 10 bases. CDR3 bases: TGTGCCAGCATTAGGGACACCACAGATACGCAGTATTTT. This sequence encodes CASIRDTTDTQYF.

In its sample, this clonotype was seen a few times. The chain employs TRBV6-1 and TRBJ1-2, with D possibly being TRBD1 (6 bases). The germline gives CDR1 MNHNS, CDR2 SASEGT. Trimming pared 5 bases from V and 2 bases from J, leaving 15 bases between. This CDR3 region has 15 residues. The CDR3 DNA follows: TGTGCCAGCAGTTATGAGGGGGGACCAAACTATGGCTACACCTTC. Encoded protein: CASSYEGGPNYGYTF.

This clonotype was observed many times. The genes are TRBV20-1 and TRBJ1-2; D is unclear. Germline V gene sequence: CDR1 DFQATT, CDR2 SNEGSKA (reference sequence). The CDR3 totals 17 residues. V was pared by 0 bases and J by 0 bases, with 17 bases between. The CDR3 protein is CSARDQAPGSPNYGYTF. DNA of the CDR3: TGCAGTGCTAGAGATCAGGCCCCGGGCAGTCCTAACTATGGCTACACCTTC.

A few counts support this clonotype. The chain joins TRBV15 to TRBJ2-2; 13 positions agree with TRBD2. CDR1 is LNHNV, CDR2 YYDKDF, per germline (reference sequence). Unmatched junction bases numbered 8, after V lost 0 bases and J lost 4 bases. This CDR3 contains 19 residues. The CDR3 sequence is CATSRDFRLAGGVTGELFF. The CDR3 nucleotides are TGTGCCACCAGCAGAGATTTTAGACTAGCGGGAGGTGTCACCGGGGAGCTGTTTTTT.

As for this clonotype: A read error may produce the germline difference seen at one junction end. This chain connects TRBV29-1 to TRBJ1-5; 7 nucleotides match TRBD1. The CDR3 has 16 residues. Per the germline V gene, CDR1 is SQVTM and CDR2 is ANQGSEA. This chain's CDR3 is CSVANISQGSNQPQHF. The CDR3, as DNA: TGCAGCGTGGCCAACATTTCACAGGGGAGCAATCAGCCCCAGCATTTC.

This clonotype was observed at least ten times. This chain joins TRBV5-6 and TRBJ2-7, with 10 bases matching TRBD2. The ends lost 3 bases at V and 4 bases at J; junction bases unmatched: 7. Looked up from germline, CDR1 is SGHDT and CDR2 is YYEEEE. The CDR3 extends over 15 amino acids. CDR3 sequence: CASSSVAGGWYEQYF. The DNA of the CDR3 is TGTGCCAGCAGCTCCGTAGCGGGAGGTTGGTACGAGCAGTACTTC.

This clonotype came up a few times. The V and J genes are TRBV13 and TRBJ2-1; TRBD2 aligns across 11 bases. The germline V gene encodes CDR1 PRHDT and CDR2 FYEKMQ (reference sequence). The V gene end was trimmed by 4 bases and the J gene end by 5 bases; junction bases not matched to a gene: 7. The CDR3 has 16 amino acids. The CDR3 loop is CASSYPTSGVDNEQFF. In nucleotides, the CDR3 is TGTGCCAGCAGCTATCCGACTAGCGGGGTCGACAATGAGCAGTTCTTC.

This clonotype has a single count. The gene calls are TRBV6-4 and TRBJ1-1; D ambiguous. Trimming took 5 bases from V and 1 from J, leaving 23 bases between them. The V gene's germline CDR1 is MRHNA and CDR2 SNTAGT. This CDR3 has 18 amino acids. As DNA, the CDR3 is TGTGCCAGCAGTTACCCCCTCCTAAGGGTGGGTGCGAACACTGAAGCTTTCTTT. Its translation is CASSYPLLRVGANTEAFF.

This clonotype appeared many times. The CDR3 here is CASSYRPFEKQYF. CDR3 in DNA: TGTGCCAGCAGTTATCGGCCCTTCGAAAAGCAGTACTTC. The chain couples TRBV6-2 or TRBV6-3 to TRBJ2-7; D is undetermined. V was pared by 3 bases and J by 8 bases, with 14 bases between. CDR1 is MNHEY, CDR2 SVGEGT, per germline. The CDR3 sequence is 13 residues long.

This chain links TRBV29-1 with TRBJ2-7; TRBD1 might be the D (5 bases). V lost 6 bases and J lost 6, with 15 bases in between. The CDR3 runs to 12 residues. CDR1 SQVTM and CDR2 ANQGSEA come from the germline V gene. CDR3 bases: TGCAGCGTCTCCCTTCAGGGTTTCGAGCAGTACTTC. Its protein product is CSVSLQGFEQYF.

The CDR3 reads CSARDRAPGQGAGEQYF. The CDR3 nucleotides read TGCAGTGCTAGAGATAGGGCCCCGGGACAGGGGGCAGGGGAGCAGTACTTC. The chain links TRBV20-1 to TRBJ2-7; 12 bases are a match to TRBD1. V lost 0 bases to trimming and J lost 7 bases; unmatched junction nucleotides: 13. Germline loops: CDR1 DFQATT, CDR2 SNEGSKA (reference sequence). The CDR3 spans 17 residues.

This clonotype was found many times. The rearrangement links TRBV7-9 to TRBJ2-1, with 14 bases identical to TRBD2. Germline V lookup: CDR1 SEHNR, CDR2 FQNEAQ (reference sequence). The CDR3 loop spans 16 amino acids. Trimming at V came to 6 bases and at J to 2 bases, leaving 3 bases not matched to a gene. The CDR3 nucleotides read TGTGCCAGCAGTTGGACTAGCGGGAGGCCCTACAATGAGCAGTTCTTC. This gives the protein CASSWTSGRPYNEQFF.

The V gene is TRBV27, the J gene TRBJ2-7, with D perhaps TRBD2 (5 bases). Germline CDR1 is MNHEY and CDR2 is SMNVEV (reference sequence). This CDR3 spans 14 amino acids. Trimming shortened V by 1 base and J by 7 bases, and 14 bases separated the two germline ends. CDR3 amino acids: CASSLYEGRGEQYF. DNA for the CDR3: TGTGCCAGCAGTTTATACGAGGGCCGGGGAGAGCAGTACTTC.

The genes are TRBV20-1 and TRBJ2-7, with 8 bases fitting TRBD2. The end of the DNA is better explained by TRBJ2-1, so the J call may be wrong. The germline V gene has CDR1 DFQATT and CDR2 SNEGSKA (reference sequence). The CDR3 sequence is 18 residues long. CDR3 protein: CSARVKVSGALSSYEQFF. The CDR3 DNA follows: TGCAGTGCTAGAGTGAAGGTTAGCGGGGCCCTCAGCTCCTACGAGCAGTTCTTC.

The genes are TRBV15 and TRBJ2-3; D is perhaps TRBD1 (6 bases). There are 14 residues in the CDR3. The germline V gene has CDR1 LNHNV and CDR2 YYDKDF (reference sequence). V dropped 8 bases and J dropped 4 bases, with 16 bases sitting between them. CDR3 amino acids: CATELQGFADTQYF. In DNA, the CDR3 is TGTGCCACCGAGCTTCAGGGGTTCGCAGATACGCAGTATTTT.

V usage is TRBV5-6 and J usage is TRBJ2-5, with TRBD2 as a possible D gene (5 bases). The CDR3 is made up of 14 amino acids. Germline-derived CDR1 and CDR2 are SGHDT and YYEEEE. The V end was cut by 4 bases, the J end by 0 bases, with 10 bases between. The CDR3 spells CASSDYPNQETQYF. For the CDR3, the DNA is TGTGCCAGCAGCGACTATCCGAACCAAGAGACCCAGTACTTC.

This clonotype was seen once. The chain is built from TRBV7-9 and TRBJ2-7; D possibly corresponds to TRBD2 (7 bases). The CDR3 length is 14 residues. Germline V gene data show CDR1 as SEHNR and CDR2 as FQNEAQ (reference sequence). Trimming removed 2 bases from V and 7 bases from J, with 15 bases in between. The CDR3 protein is CASSLSAGAGEQYF. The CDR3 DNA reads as TGTGCCAGCAGCTTATCGGCGGGGGCGGGTGAGCAGTACTTC.

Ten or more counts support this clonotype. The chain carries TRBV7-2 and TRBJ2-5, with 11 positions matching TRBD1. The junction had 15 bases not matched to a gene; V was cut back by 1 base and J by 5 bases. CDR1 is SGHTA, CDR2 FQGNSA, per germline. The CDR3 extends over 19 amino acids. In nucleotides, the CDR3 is TGTGCCAGCAGCTTAGTTTGGGATCGGGGGACAGGGGGATTTGAGACCCAGTACTTC. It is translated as CASSLVWDRGTGGFETQYF.

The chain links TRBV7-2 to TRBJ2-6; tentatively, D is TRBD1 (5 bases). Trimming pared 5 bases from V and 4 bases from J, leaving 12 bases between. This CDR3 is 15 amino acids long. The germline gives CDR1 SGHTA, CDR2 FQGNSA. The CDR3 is CASSAQGSGANVLTF. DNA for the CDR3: TGTGCCAGCAGCGCCCAGGGTTCCGGGGCCAACGTCCTGACTTTC. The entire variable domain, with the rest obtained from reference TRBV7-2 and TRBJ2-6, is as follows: GAGVSQSPSNKVTEKGKDVELRCDPISGHTALYWYRQSLGQGLEFLIYFQGNSAPDKSGLPSDRFSAERTGGSVSTLTIQRTQQEDSAVYLCASSAQGSGANVLTFGAGSRLTVL.

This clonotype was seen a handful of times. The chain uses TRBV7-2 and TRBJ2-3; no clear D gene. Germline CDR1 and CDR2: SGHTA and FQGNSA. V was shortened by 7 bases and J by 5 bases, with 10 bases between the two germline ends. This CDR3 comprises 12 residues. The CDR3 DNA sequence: TGTGCCAGCAACCGTCCCGTAGATACGCAGTATTTT. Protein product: CASNRPVDTQYF.